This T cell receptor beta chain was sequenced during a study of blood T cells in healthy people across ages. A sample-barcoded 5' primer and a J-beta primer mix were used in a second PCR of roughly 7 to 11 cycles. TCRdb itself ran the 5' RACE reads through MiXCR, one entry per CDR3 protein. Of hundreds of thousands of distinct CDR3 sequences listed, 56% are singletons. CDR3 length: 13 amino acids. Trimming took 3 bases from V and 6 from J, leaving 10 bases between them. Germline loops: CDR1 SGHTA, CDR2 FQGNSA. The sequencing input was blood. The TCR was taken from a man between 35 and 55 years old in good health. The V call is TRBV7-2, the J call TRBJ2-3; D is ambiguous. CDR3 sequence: CASSLGFRDTQYF. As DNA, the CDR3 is TGTGCCAGCAGCTTGGGCTTCAGGGATACGCAGTATTTT.